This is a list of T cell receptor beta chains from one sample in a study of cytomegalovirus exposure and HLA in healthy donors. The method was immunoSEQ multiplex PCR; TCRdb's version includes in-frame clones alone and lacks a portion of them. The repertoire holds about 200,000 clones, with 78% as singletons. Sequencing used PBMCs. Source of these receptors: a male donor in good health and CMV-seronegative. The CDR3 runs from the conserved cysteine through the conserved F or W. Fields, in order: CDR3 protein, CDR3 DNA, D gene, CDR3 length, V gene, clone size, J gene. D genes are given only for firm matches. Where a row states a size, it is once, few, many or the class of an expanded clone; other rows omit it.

CDR3aa: CASSVAERGNSPLHF
CDR3nt: TGTGCCAGCAGCGTAGCGGAGCGAGGGAATTCACCCCTCCACTTT
d_gene: NA
len: 15
v_gene: TRBV9
abundance: NA
j_gene: TRBJ1-6

CDR3aa: CASSSTLWTGHNYGYTF
CDR3nt: TGTGCCAGCAGCTCTACCCTTTGGACAGGGCATAACTATGGCTACACCTTC
d_gene: TRBD1
len: 17
v_gene: TRBV7-2
abundance: NA
j_gene: TRBJ1-2

CDR3aa: CASSSDRGPTDTQYF
CDR3nt: TGTGCCAGCAGCTCGGACAGGGGCCCTACAGATACGCAGTATTTT
d_gene: TRBD1
len: 15
v_gene: TRBV7-6
abundance: few
j_gene: TRBJ2-3

CDR3aa: CASRAGTGQWPQYF
CDR3nt: TGTGCCAGCAGAGCCGGGACAGGGCAATGGCCCCAGTACTTC
d_gene: TRBD1
len: 14
v_gene: TRBV6-1
abundance: NA
j_gene: TRBJ2-5

CDR3aa: CASSLTGGQETQYF
CDR3nt: TGCGCCAGCAGCCTGACAGGGGGCCAAGAGACCCAGTACTTC
d_gene: TRBD1
len: 14
v_gene: TRBV5-1
abundance: NA
j_gene: TRBJ2-5

CDR3aa: CASSVGTRTDTQYF
CDR3nt: TGTGCCAGCAGCGTAGGGACTAGAACAGATACGCAGTATTTT
d_gene: TRBD2
len: 14
v_gene: TRBV9
abundance: NA
j_gene: TRBJ2-3

CDR3aa: CASSLSRGSGRGGAYEQYF
CDR3nt: TGTGCCAGCAGTTTATCACGCGGCAGCGGGAGAGGTGGGGCCTACGAGCAGTACTTC
d_gene: TRBD2
len: 19
v_gene: TRBV27
abundance: NA
j_gene: TRBJ2-7

CDR3aa: CASSRGQGAPLGAFF
CDR3nt: TGTGCCAGCTCACGCGGACAGGGGGCCCCTTTAGGGGCTTTCTTT
d_gene: TRBD1
len: 15
v_gene: TRBV18
abundance: once
j_gene: TRBJ1-1

CDR3aa: CASTSTTSYEQYF
CDR3nt: TGTGCCAGCACCTCAACGACTAGCTACGAGCAGTACTTC
d_gene: NA
len: 13
v_gene: TRBV6-1
abundance: once
j_gene: TRBJ2-7

CDR3aa: CASSFGQGSDEQYF
CDR3nt: TGTGCCAGCAGCTTCGGGCAGGGGTCGGACGAGCAGTACTTC
d_gene: NA
len: 14
v_gene: TRBV5-6
abundance: few
j_gene: TRBJ2-7

CDR3aa: CATSRETPVTSGQSGKYNEQFF
CDR3nt: TGTGCCACCAGCAGAGAGACGCCCGTGACTAGCGGCCAGAGTGGCAAGTACAATGAGCAGTTCTTC
d_gene: TRBD2
len: 22
v_gene: TRBV15
abundance: NA
j_gene: TRBJ2-1

CDR3aa: CASSLGVGLAGAYEQYF
CDR3nt: TGTGCCAGCAGCTTGGGGGTCGGGCTAGCGGGAGCCTACGAGCAGTACTTC
d_gene: TRBD2
len: 17
v_gene: TRBV5-4
abundance: NA
j_gene: TRBJ2-7

CDR3aa: CASSQQDRVNGYTF
CDR3nt: TGTGCCAGCAGCCAACAGGACAGAGTCAATGGCTACACCTTC
d_gene: NA
len: 14
v_gene: TRBV14
abundance: NA
j_gene: TRBJ1-2

CDR3aa: CASMGLAFYEQYF
CDR3nt: TGTGCCAGCATGGGACTAGCGTTCTACGAGCAGTACTTC
d_gene: TRBD2
len: 13
v_gene: TRBV6-5
abundance: NA
j_gene: TRBJ2-7

CDR3aa: CASSLSGVTEAFF
CDR3nt: TGTGCCAGCAGTTTATCCGGGGTTACTGAAGCTTTCTTT
d_gene: NA
len: 13
v_gene: TRBV27
abundance: few
j_gene: TRBJ1-1

CDR3aa: CASSIGLAGGPDTQYF
CDR3nt: TGTGCCAGTAGTATCGGGCTAGCGGGAGGGCCAGATACGCAGTATTTT
d_gene: TRBD2
len: 16
v_gene: TRBV19
abundance: NA
j_gene: TRBJ2-3

CDR3aa: CASRLQTGGTDTQYF
CDR3nt: TGCGCCAGCCGCCTCCAGACAGGGGGCACAGATACGCAGTATTTT
d_gene: TRBD1
len: 15
v_gene: TRBV5-1
abundance: NA
j_gene: TRBJ2-3

CDR3aa: CASSHLGQGQNTQYF
CDR3nt: TGTGCCAGCAGCCACCTGGGACAGGGGCAAAATACGCAGTATTTT
d_gene: TRBD1
len: 15
v_gene: TRBV14
abundance: NA
j_gene: TRBJ2-3

CDR3aa: CASRTGQGLNYGYTF
CDR3nt: TGTGCCAGCAGGACGGGACAGGGCCTTAACTATGGCTACACCTTC
d_gene: TRBD1
len: 15
v_gene: TRBV6-1
abundance: few
j_gene: TRBJ1-2

CDR3aa: CASSLARDEQFF
CDR3nt: TGTGCCAGCAGCTTAGCCCGCGATGAGCAGTTCTTC
d_gene: NA
len: 12
v_gene: TRBV7-2
abundance: NA
j_gene: TRBJ2-1

CDR3aa: CASSQARFSTDTQYF
CDR3nt: TGCGCCAGCAGCCAAGCCCGGTTTAGCACAGATACGCAGTATTTT
d_gene: NA
len: 15
v_gene: TRBV4-1
abundance: few
j_gene: TRBJ2-3

CDR3aa: CASSQVGLAGSYNEQFF
CDR3nt: TGTGCCAGCAGCCAAGTAGGGCTAGCGGGGTCCTACAATGAGCAGTTCTTC
d_gene: TRBD2
len: 17
v_gene: TRBV4-2
abundance: NA
j_gene: TRBJ2-1

CDR3aa: CAIGTTTYEQYF
CDR3nt: TGTGCCATCGGGACTACTACCTACGAGCAGTACTTC
d_gene: TRBD2
len: 12
v_gene: TRBV10-3
abundance: NA
j_gene: TRBJ2-7

CDR3aa: CAGSRQDINTEAFF
CDR3nt: TGTGCCGGATCCCGACAGGATATTAACACTGAAGCTTTCTTT
d_gene: NA
len: 14
v_gene: TRBV28
abundance: once
j_gene: TRBJ1-1

CDR3aa: CASSALDRGVRPQHF
CDR3nt: TGTGCCAGCAGTGCGTTGGACAGGGGTGTACGGCCCCAGCATTTT
d_gene: TRBD1
len: 15
v_gene: TRBV6-1
abundance: NA
j_gene: TRBJ1-5

CDR3aa: CASSKRLGAGELFF
CDR3nt: TGTGCCAGTAGTAAACGACTAGGCGCCGGGGAGCTGTTTTTT
d_gene: NA
len: 14
v_gene: TRBV19
abundance: NA
j_gene: TRBJ2-2

CDR3aa: CASSKGLYRGLGGYYYGYTF
CDR3nt: TGTGCCAGCAGCAAAGGGCTATATAGAGGGTTAGGGGGTTACTACTATGGCTACACCTTC
d_gene: NA
len: 20
v_gene: TRBV21-1
abundance: NA
j_gene: TRBJ1-2

CDR3aa: CSSSPNGGRNGYTF
CDR3nt: TGTTCCAGCAGCCCCAACGGGGGGCGGAATGGCTACACCTTC
d_gene: NA
len: 14
v_gene: TRBV7-9
abundance: NA
j_gene: TRBJ1-2

CDR3aa: CASSRGGGAYNEQFF
CDR3nt: TGTGCCAGCAGCCGTGGGGGAGGCGCCTACAATGAGCAGTTCTTC
d_gene: NA
len: 15
v_gene: TRBV27
abundance: NA
j_gene: TRBJ2-1

CDR3aa: CASSYDRSSYNEQFF
CDR3nt: TGTGCCAGCAGTTACGACAGAAGCTCCTACAATGAGCAGTTCTTC
d_gene: NA
len: 15
v_gene: TRBV6-5
abundance: NA
j_gene: TRBJ2-1

CDR3aa: CASSSELTLLAKEQFF
CDR3nt: TGTGCCAGCAGTTCCGAACTTACACTGCTAGCGAAGGAGCAGTTCTTC
d_gene: NA
len: 16
v_gene: TRBV6-5
abundance: NA
j_gene: TRBJ2-1

CDR3aa: CASTGQRSYGYTF
CDR3nt: TGTGCCAGCACCGGACAGCGTTCCTATGGCTACACCTTC
d_gene: NA
len: 13
v_gene: TRBV28
abundance: NA
j_gene: TRBJ1-2

CDR3aa: CASSVTGYTEAFF
CDR3nt: TGTGCCAGCAGCGTGACAGGTTACACTGAAGCTTTCTTT
d_gene: NA
len: 13
v_gene: TRBV11-2
abundance: NA
j_gene: TRBJ1-1

CDR3aa: CASSPRRRLEQFF
CDR3nt: TGTGCCAGCAGCCCCCGACGGCGACTGGAGCAGTTCTTC
d_gene: NA
len: 13
v_gene: TRBV5-4
abundance: NA
j_gene: TRBJ2-1

CDR3aa: CASSEWSGLGRNEQFF
CDR3nt: TGCGCCAGCAGTGAGTGGTCGGGACTAGGTAGGAATGAGCAGTTCTTC
d_gene: TRBD2
len: 16
v_gene: TRBV10-1
abundance: NA
j_gene: TRBJ2-1

CDR3aa: CASSPRLVPDTQYF
CDR3nt: TGTGCCAGCTCACCGAGACTAGTCCCAGATACGCAGTATTTT
d_gene: NA
len: 14
v_gene: TRBV18
abundance: NA
j_gene: TRBJ2-3

CDR3aa: CASSLGPGVGNEQFF
CDR3nt: TGTGCCAGCAGCTTAGGGCCGGGAGTCGGCAATGAGCAGTTCTTC
d_gene: NA
len: 15
v_gene: TRBV13
abundance: NA
j_gene: TRBJ2-1

CDR3aa: CASRYQDRAVYEQYF
CDR3nt: TGTGCCAGCAGATACCAGGACAGGGCGGTCTACGAGCAGTACTTC
d_gene: TRBD1
len: 15
v_gene: TRBV14
abundance: few
j_gene: TRBJ2-7